The rows below give T cell receptor beta chains drawn from one sample of a study of cytomegalovirus exposure and HLA in healthy donors. TCRdb's copy holds only in-frame clones and misses some; the assay was immunoSEQ multiplex PCR. The table has around 190,000 clones, approximately 84% seen once; the top ten hold about 3%. Material: PBMCs. These TCRs come from a female donor in good health and CMV-seronegative. Each CDR3 is given with its conserved first and last residue. Fields, in order: clone size, CDR3 length, V gene, J gene, D gene, CDR3 protein, CDR3 DNA. D genes are given only for firm matches. For some rows the clone size is stated as once, few or many, or as a class when expanded; others skip it.

>NA|16|TRBV7-9|TRBJ2-7|NA
CASSLDYDRVSYEQYF
TGTGCCAGCAGCTTAGATTATGACAGAGTCTCCTACGAGCAGTACTTC
>NA|15|TRBV30|TRBJ1-5|TRBD1
CAWKGTGAFNQPQHF
TGTGCCTGGAAAGGGACAGGGGCTTTTAATCAGCCCCAGCATTTT
>few|14|TRBV14|TRBJ2-7|TRBD1
CASSEGQGSYEQYF
TGTGCCAGCAGCGAGGGACAGGGGTCCTACGAGCAGTACTTC
>few|17|TRBV6-4|TRBJ2-1|NA
CASSANLPTSSYNEQFF
TGTGCCAGCAGTGCCAATTTGCCCACGAGCTCCTACAATGAGCAGTTCTTC
>NA|13|TRBV11-2|TRBJ2-7|NA
CASSLVANYEQYF
TGTGCCAGCAGCTTAGTCGCTAACTACGAGCAGTACTTC
>NA|13|TRBV2|TRBJ2-7|NA
CASSWTPNYEQYF
TGTGCCAGCAGTTGGACACCCAACTACGAGCAGTACTTC
>NA|14|TRBV27|TRBJ2-1|NA
CASSPNKRGNEQFF
TGTGCCAGCAGCCCGAACAAGCGTGGCAATGAGCAGTTCTTC
>NA|14|TRBV28|TRBJ2-7|TRBD2
CASTRTSGGYEQYF
TGTGCCAGCACCCGGACTAGCGGGGGCTACGAGCAGTACTTC
>few|16|TRBV12-2|TRBJ2-7|NA
CASRVAVGGFYYEQYF
TGTGCAAGTCGCGTGGCCGTGGGAGGGTTCTACTACGAGCAGTACTTC
>once|14|TRBV6-1|TRBJ1-3|NA
CASRTAFSGNTIYF
TGTGCCAGCAGAACAGCCTTCTCTGGAAACACCATATATTTT
>NA|13|TRBV6-6|TRBJ2-1|NA
CASIEGSYNEQFF
TGTGCCAGCATTGAGGGCTCCTACAATGAGCAGTTCTTC
>NA|15|TRBV7-9|TRBJ1-2|NA
CASSQAGGWSYGYTF
TGTGCCAGCAGCCAGGCGGGGGGCTGGAGCTATGGCTACACCTTC
>NA|14|TRBV30|TRBJ1-5|TRBD1
CAWSGDRVNQPQHF
TGTGCCTGGAGTGGGGACAGGGTAAATCAGCCCCAGCATTTT
>NA|16|TRBV7-6|TRBJ2-5|TRBD2
CASSHGGRARQETQYF
TGTGCCAGCAGCCACGGCGGGAGGGCCAGGCAAGAGACCCAGTACTTC
>NA|14|TRBV30|TRBJ1-6|NA
CAWSTGTINSPLHF
TGTGCCTGGAGTACCGGGACAATAAATTCACCCCTCCACTTT
>once|13|TRBV6-1|TRBJ2-1|TRBD2
CASNPSGLNEQFF
TGTGCCAGCAACCCTAGCGGACTCAATGAGCAGTTCTTC
>NA|12|TRBV28|TRBJ1-5|NA
CASRSRNQPQHF
TGTGCCAGCAGAAGCAGGAATCAGCCCCAGCATTTT
>NA|15|TRBV9|TRBJ2-7|NA
CASSVGTLSSYEQYF
TGTGCCAGCAGCGTCGGGACACTTAGCTCCTACGAGCAGTACTTC
>NA|14|TRBV7-9|TRBJ1-2|NA
CASSLRGGVYGYTF
TGTGCCAGCAGCTTACGTGGAGGAGTTTATGGCTACACCTTC
>NA|14|TRBV19|TRBJ2-3|NA
CASSIGLNTDTQYF
TGTGCCAGTAGTATAGGGCTGAACACAGATACGCAGTATTTT